The 17 T cell receptor beta chains below were found in one sample sequenced in a study of monozygotic twins with cystic fibrosis. Libraries were prepared by immunoSEQ multiplex PCR; TCRdb keeps only in-frame clonotypes and omits some of them. The table lists some 10,000 clones, 65% to 90% of them singletons. The sample was blood. The receptors were sampled from a man aged 18 to 29 with cystic fibrosis.

In nucleotides, the CDR3 is TGTGCCAGCAGTCTTAACTGCGAGCAGTACTTC. This codes for CASSLNCEQYF. The chain recombines TRBV28 with TRBJ2-7; D gene unclear. Deletions cut 5 bases from V and 6 bases from J, with 8 bases between. The CDR3 sequence is 11 residues long. CDR1 is MDHEN, CDR2 SYDVKM, per germline.

The chain carries TRBV5-4 and TRBJ1-6, with 7 bases that match TRBD1. Germline CDR1 reads SGHNT; CDR2 reads YYREEE (reference sequence). This CDR3 spans 14 amino acids. V lost 2 bases, J lost 5 bases, and 1 base stayed unmatched. The CDR3 spells CASSFDRDNSPLHF. The CDR3 coding sequence is TGTGCCAGCAGCTTCGACAGGGATAATTCACCCCTCCACTTT.

This chain joins TRBV4-3 and TRBJ2-1; no definite D call. V was cut by 0 bases and J by 0 bases, with 9 bases left in between. Germline loops: CDR1 LGHNA, CDR2 YSLEER. The CDR3 is 16 residues long. The CDR3 DNA is TGCGCCAGCAGCCAAGAGCGCTTCCTCTCCTACAATGAGCAGTTCTTC. This gives the protein CASSQERFLSYNEQFF.

The gene calls are TRBV2 and TRBJ2-7, with 12 bases matching TRBD2. Trimming cost V 4 bases and J 3 bases; bases outside gene matches: 10. From germline, CDR1 is SNHLY and CDR2 FYNNEI. The CDR3 consists of 17 residues. CDR3 in DNA: TGTGCCAGCAGTGTTACTCCGGAGACTAGCGGGAGCTACGAGCAGTACTTC. Amino acid sequence: CASSVTPETSGSYEQYF.

This clone was observed a single time. The chain employs TRBV27 and TRBJ1-1, with TRBD1 as a possible D gene (6 bases). Germline CDR1 reads MNHEY; CDR2 reads SMNVEV (reference sequence). The CDR3 sequence is 15 residues long. V lost 9 bases, J lost 5 bases, and 22 bases lay in between. CDR3 DNA: TGTGCCAGTGGCAGATGGGGGCCCGGTGGGACTGAAGCTTTCTTT. It specifies CASGRWGPGGTEAFF.

The CDR3 DNA is TGCGCCAGCAGCCATGGGACAGGGAGAGACACCGGGGAGCTGTTTTTT. Its translation: CASSHGTGRDTGELFF. V usage is TRBV4-3 and J usage is TRBJ2-2; 9 bases are a match to TRBD1. Germline trimming cut 3 bases from V and 3 bases from J; bases unmatched to any gene: 5. CDR3 size: 16 residues. Germline assignment: CDR1 LGHNA and CDR2 YSLEER.

The chain couples TRBV5-1 to TRBJ2-2; no definite D call. This CDR3 has 13 amino acids. In germline, CDR1 is SGHRS, CDR2 YFSETQ. Deletions cut 0 bases from V and 5 bases from J, with 5 bases between. This chain's CDR3 is CASSLVSTGELFF. CDR3 in DNA: TGCGCCAGCAGCTTGGTATCAACCGGGGAGCTGTTTTTT.

The CDR3 here is CASSEGPTNEKLFF. CDR3 DNA sequence: TGTGCCAGCAGCGAGGGCCCAACTAATGAAAAACTGTTTTTT. V gene TRBV9 combines with J gene TRBJ1-4; D ambiguous. The CDR3 spans 14 residues. The V end was cut by 3 bases, the J end by 0 bases, with 6 bases between. Germline V lookup: CDR1 SGDLS, CDR2 YYNGEE.

The chain is built from TRBV4-2 and TRBJ2-2, with D possibly being TRBD2 (7 bases). The V gene lost 0 bases and the J gene lost 8 bases, with 19 bases spanning the gap. Looked up from germline, CDR1 is LGHNA and CDR2 is YNFKEQ. This CDR3 contains 17 residues. DNA of the CDR3: TGTGCCAGCAGCCAAGATATCGGGGGGCTGGGAACAGGGGAGCTGTTTTTT. Translating gives CASSQDIGGLGTGELFF.

The chain carries TRBV2 and TRBJ1-4; the match to TRBD1 covers 7 bases. The CDR3 sequence is 15 residues long. J lost 3 bases, V lost 6 bases, and 7 bases had no gene match. The germline gives CDR1 SNHLY, CDR2 FYNNEI. In nucleotides, the CDR3 is TGTGCCAGCAGGGCCCGGGACAGCCCTAATGAAAAACTGTTTTTT. This translates into CASRARDSPNEKLFF.

The chain is built from TRBV5-5 and TRBJ1-4, with 7 bases aligning to TRBD1. The CDR3 has 16 amino acids. Looked up from germline, CDR1 is SGHKS and CDR2 is YYEKEE (reference sequence). V lost 4 bases, J lost 2 bases, and 8 bases stayed unmatched. As DNA, the CDR3 is TGTGCCAGCAGCCGGGAGGTACAGGGGACTAATGAAAAACTGTTTTTT. It yields the protein CASSREVQGTNEKLFF.

V is TRBV5-1 and J is TRBJ1-2, with 7 bases aligning to TRBD1. The CDR3 covers 16 residues. CDR1 SGHRS and CDR2 YFSETQ come from the germline V gene. The V gene end was trimmed by 2 bases and the J gene end by 2 bases; junction bases not matched to a gene: 9. CDR3 DNA sequence: TGCGCCAGCAGCTTTGAAGGGGGCCTTACAAACTATGGCTACACCTTC. Translated: CASSFEGGLTNYGYTF.

The chain couples TRBV5-1 to TRBJ2-5; 9 bases fit TRBD1. Germline-derived CDR1 and CDR2 are SGHRS and YFSETQ. The V segment lost 4 bases and the J segment 5 bases; nucleotides outside the gene matches: 9. The CDR3 consists of 15 residues. The CDR3 sequence is CASSVDRGKVETQYF. In DNA form, the CDR3 reads TGCGCCAGCAGCGTCGACAGGGGGAAGGTGGAGACCCAGTACTTC.

The chain is built from TRBV19 and TRBJ2-6; D is perhaps TRBD1 or TRBD2 (6 bases each). This CDR3 contains 17 residues. The germline V and J ends were trimmed by 9 bases and 0 bases, with 18 bases remaining between them. Germline V gene lookup returns CDR1 LNHDA and CDR2 SQIVND (reference sequence). The CDR3 nucleotides read TGTGCCAGCAGAGGCGGGACACGCCGCTCTGGGGCCAACGTCCTGACTTTC. This translates into CASRGGTRRSGANVLTF.

This clone was seen more than once but under ten times. This chain connects TRBV30 to TRBJ1-1, with unresolved D. Germline V lookup: CDR1 GTSNPN, CDR2 SVGIG (reference sequence). V was shortened by 0 bases and J by 5 bases, with 16 bases between the two germline ends. This CDR3 spans 15 amino acids. The DNA for the CDR3 is TGTGCCTGGAGTGTCCTGGATAGGCAATGGACTGAAGCTTTCTTT. This gives the protein CAWSVLDRQWTEAFF.

The chain couples TRBV28 to TRBJ2-1; 8 bases fit TRBD2. Germline loops: CDR1 MDHEN, CDR2 SYDVKM. The V gene end was trimmed by 7 bases and the J gene end by 9 bases; junction bases not matched to a gene: 8. The CDR3 covers 13 residues. The CDR3 sequence is CASKREGLGEQFF. The CDR3 DNA follows: TGTGCCAGCAAACGGGAGGGCCTCGGTGAGCAGTTCTTC.

V gene TRBV11-3 combines with J gene TRBJ2-2, with 8 bases aligning to TRBD1. The CDR3 is 15 residues long. V was clipped by 4 bases and J by 1 base; unmatched bases: 2. The V gene's germline CDR1 is SGHNT and CDR2 YENEEA. CDR3 sequence reads: CASSYGTGNTGELFF. The CDR3 bases are TGTGCCAGCAGCTACGGGACAGGGAACACCGGGGAGCTGTTTTTT. Together with reference TRBV11-3 and TRBJ2-2, the CDR3 gives the full variable domain: EAGVVQSPRYKIIEKKQPVAFWCNPISGHNTLYWYLQNLGQGPELLIRYENEEAVDDSQLPKDRFSAERLKGVDSTLKIQPAELGDSAVYLCASSYGTGNTGELFFGEGSRLTVL.